A selection of T cell receptor beta chains follows, all from one sample in a study of CD8 T cells in Susac syndrome. MiXCR, run by TCRdb on the immunoSEQ multiplex PCR reads, gives a single entry per CDR3 protein. This sample has about 76,000 distinct CDR3 sequences, with roughly 92% found just once. Sequencing was carried out using CD8+ T cells from PBMCs. Source of these receptors: a human donor with Susac syndrome. CDR3s include the opening cysteine and the closing phenylalanine or tryptophan. Each record gives: J gene, V gene, D gene, clone size, CDR3 DNA, CDR3 protein. D genes are given only for firm matches. Rows give clone size only sometimes, using once, few, many, or a class for an expanded clone.

J: TRBJ2-5; V: TRBV9; D: NA; size: NA; DNA: TGTGCCAGCAGCCCCCCCGGGGACACCTTGGGCCAGTACTTC; CDR3: CASSPPGDTLGQYF
J: TRBJ2-5; V: TRBV18; D: TRBD2; size: NA; DNA: TGTGCCAGCTCACCGGCTAGCGGGGGGGCAGAAGGAGAGACCCAGTACTTC; CDR3: CASSPASGGAEGETQYF
J: TRBJ1-6; V: TRBV11-3; D: TRBD1; size: once; DNA: TGTGCCAGCAGCCCATGGGACAGGTATTATAATTCACCCCTCCACTTT; CDR3: CASSPWDRYYNSPLHF
J: TRBJ2-7; V: TRBV6-5; D: TRBD2; size: few; DNA: TGTGCCTCACACCGACTAGCGGGAGCTGACGAGCAGTACTTC; CDR3: CASHRLAGADEQYF
J: TRBJ2-1; V: TRBV27; D: TRBD2; size: NA; DNA: TGTGCCAGCAGTTCCATAGCGGGGGGTTACAATGAGCAGTTCTTC; CDR3: CASSSIAGGYNEQFF
J: TRBJ1-1; V: TRBV7-9; D: NA; size: NA; DNA: TGTGCCAGCAGCTTAGCAGGGGTGGGCGCTGAAGCTTTCTTT; CDR3: CASSLAGVGAEAFF
J: TRBJ2-2; V: TRBV9; D: NA; size: NA; DNA: TGTGCCAGCAGCGTAGCCTCCAGGGGCAGCACCGGGGAGCTGTTTTTT; CDR3: CASSVASRGSTGELFF
J: TRBJ1-1; V: TRBV28; D: NA; size: NA; DNA: TGTGCCAGCATCGACGGACGGTCCGTAGCTTTCTTT; CDR3: CASIDGRSVAFF
J: TRBJ2-1; V: TRBV6-6; D: NA; size: NA; DNA: TGTGCCAGCAGTTACCTCGGGGGACAACGGAATGAGCAGTTCTTC; CDR3: CASSYLGGQRNEQFF
J: TRBJ2-1; V: TRBV6-5; D: NA; size: NA; DNA: TGTGCCAGCGCCTCCGAGGGGGGCCCCTACAATGAGCAGTTCTTC; CDR3: CASASEGGPYNEQFF
J: TRBJ1-2; V: TRBV20-1; D: NA; size: NA; DNA: TGCAGTGCTAGAGGGCACGAATATGGCTACACCTTC; CDR3: CSARGHEYGYTF
J: TRBJ1-4; V: TRBV20-1; D: NA; size: NA; DNA: TGCAGTGCAAGAGACGCAGGACAAGGTGAAAAACTGTTTTTT; CDR3: CSARDAGQGEKLFF
J: TRBJ2-1; V: TRBV10-2; D: NA; size: NA; DNA: TGCGCCAGCCTACACAATGAGCAGTTCTTC; CDR3: CASLHNEQFF
J: TRBJ2-1; V: TRBV20-1; D: NA; size: NA; DNA: TGCAGTGCTAGAGTGGCTGGCTGGAATGAGCAGTTCTTC; CDR3: CSARVAGWNEQFF
J: TRBJ1-2; V: TRBV30; D: NA; size: NA; DNA: TGTGCCTGGAGTAGGGGGGTTGGCTACACCTTC; CDR3: CAWSRGVGYTF
J: TRBJ1-3; V: TRBV4-1; D: NA; size: once; DNA: TGCGCCAGCAGCCAAGGGGCAGAGAGAAACACCATATATTTT; CDR3: CASSQGAERNTIYF
J: TRBJ2-5; V: TRBV5-4; D: NA; size: NA; DNA: TGTGCCAGCAGCTTGCTAGGGTGGAACAACCAAGAGACCCAGTACTTC; CDR3: CASSLLGWNNQETQYF
J: TRBJ1-1; V: TRBV7-6; D: TRBD1; size: NA; DNA: TGTGCCAGCAGCTTACGGGGGTCAGGGGGCACTGAAGCTTTCTTT; CDR3: CASSLRGSGGTEAFF
J: TRBJ1-1; V: TRBV19; D: TRBD1; size: NA; DNA: TGTGCCAGTAGTAGTTACGACAGGGGAACGAACACTGAAGCTTTCTTT; CDR3: CASSSYDRGTNTEAFF
J: TRBJ1-5; V: TRBV20-1; D: NA; size: few; DNA: TGCAGTGCTAGAGATTTAAGAGGGGGACACAATCAGCCCCAGCATTTT; CDR3: CSARDLRGGHNQPQHF
J: TRBJ2-1; V: TRBV15; D: TRBD2; size: NA; DNA: TGTGCCACCAGCCCAACGGGGGGCTCCTACAATGAGCAGTTCTTC; CDR3: CATSPTGGSYNEQFF
J: TRBJ2-5; V: TRBV4-2; D: NA; size: few; DNA: TGTGCCAGCAGCCGGATGGAGACCCAGTACTTC; CDR3: CASSRMETQYF
J: TRBJ2-5; V: TRBV5-4; D: TRBD1; size: NA; DNA: TGTGCCAGCAGCTATGGACAGGGAGGAGAGACCCAGTACTTC; CDR3: CASSYGQGGETQYF
J: TRBJ2-1; V: TRBV20-1; D: TRBD2; size: NA; DNA: TGCAGTGTTACAGGACTAGCGAACAATGAGCAGTTCTTC; CDR3: CSVTGLANNEQFF
J: TRBJ2-1; V: TRBV3-1; D: NA; size: NA; DNA: TGTGCCAGCAGCCAAGACCCAGCGCCTCCCGGGAATGAGCAGTTCTTC; CDR3: CASSQDPAPPGNEQFF
J: TRBJ2-1; V: TRBV6-1; D: TRBD1; size: NA; DNA: TGTGCCAGCGGGACAGTGCTTTACAATGAGCAGTTCTTC; CDR3: CASGTVLYNEQFF
J: TRBJ2-6; V: TRBV3-1; D: NA; size: NA; DNA: TGTGCCAGCAGCCAAGATAACTCTGGGGCCAACGTCCTGACTTTC; CDR3: CASSQDNSGANVLTF
J: TRBJ1-1; V: TRBV20-1; D: NA; size: NA; DNA: TGCAGTGCTAGAGACGGGGGGGTAGGGAACACTGAAGCTTTCTTT; CDR3: CSARDGGVGNTEAFF
J: TRBJ1-6; V: TRBV11-3; D: NA; size: NA; DNA: TGTGCCAGCAGCATAGACCCTAATTCACCCCTCCACTTT; CDR3: CASSIDPNSPLHF
J: TRBJ2-7; V: TRBV2; D: NA; size: NA; DNA: TGTGCCAGCAGTGAAAGTATGGCAGGGGAAGGCTACGAGCAGTACTTC; CDR3: CASSESMAGEGYEQYF
J: TRBJ2-3; V: TRBV11-2; D: TRBD2; size: NA; DNA: TGTGCCAGCAGCACGCCTGATGGACTAGCGGGAGCAAATACGCAGTATTTT; CDR3: CASSTPDGLAGANTQYF
J: TRBJ1-2; V: TRBV7-9; D: NA; size: NA; DNA: TGTGCCAGCAGTAGTACAGGGAGCGGCTATGGCTACACCTTC; CDR3: CASSSTGSGYGYTF
J: TRBJ2-1; V: TRBV2; D: NA; size: NA; DNA: TGTGCCAGCAGTGCCAGCGCCTTTAGTTACAATGAGCAGTTCTTC; CDR3: CASSASAFSYNEQFF
J: TRBJ2-1; V: TRBV12-3/TRBV12-4; D: NA; size: NA; DNA: TGTGCCAGCAGTTTAGGGGGGGCGCATGAGCAGTTCTTC; CDR3: CASSLGGAHEQFF